This is a list of T cell receptor beta chains from one sample in a study of naive and memory T cell subsets. TCRdb re-called the UMI-ligation and nested PCR reads with MiXCR, one entry per CDR3 protein. The profile shows more than 120,000 distinct CDR3 sequences, about 20% of them singletons. Sample: naive CD8+ T cells from blood. Receptors originate from a human donor in good health. CDR3s leave out the opening cysteine and the closing phenylalanine or tryptophan.

v_gene: TRBV12-3/TRBV12-4; j_gene: TRBJ2-4; CDR3aa: ASSLMWADPSKNIQY
v_gene: TRBV2; j_gene: TRBJ1-2; CDR3aa: ASSETGSLYGYT
v_gene: TRBV20-1; j_gene: TRBJ2-7; CDR3aa: SARDMGDHEQY
v_gene: TRBV29-1; j_gene: TRBJ2-2; CDR3aa: SVQGATGELF
v_gene: TRBV6-5; j_gene: TRBJ1-2; CDR3aa: ASSYSGQGAGYT
v_gene: TRBV28; j_gene: TRBJ1-6; CDR3aa: ASRSDSSIGSYNSPLH
v_gene: TRBV7-9; j_gene: TRBJ2-7; CDR3aa: ASSLGAGNEQY
v_gene: TRBV4-2; j_gene: TRBJ2-1; CDR3aa: ASSQDEGQNYNEQF
v_gene: TRBV6-6; j_gene: TRBJ1-3; CDR3aa: ASSLSLGYTIY
v_gene: TRBV6-2/TRBV6-3; j_gene: TRBJ2-7; CDR3aa: ASSRGTENYEQY
v_gene: TRBV4-3; j_gene: TRBJ2-5; CDR3aa: ASSQSGRRDQETQY
v_gene: TRBV6-5; j_gene: TRBJ1-2; CDR3aa: ASSPAPYGYT
v_gene: TRBV11-2; j_gene: TRBJ2-1; CDR3aa: ASSQPTSHGTHEQF
v_gene: TRBV12-3/TRBV12-4; j_gene: TRBJ1-2; CDR3aa: ASSRDETANYGYT
v_gene: TRBV5-5; j_gene: TRBJ2-1; CDR3aa: ASSLQGRSDEQF
v_gene: TRBV24-1; j_gene: TRBJ2-1; CDR3aa: ATSERRGRQF
v_gene: TRBV7-9; j_gene: TRBJ1-4; CDR3aa: ASSLVGGTNEKLF
v_gene: TRBV27; j_gene: TRBJ2-1; CDR3aa: ASMFGVEQF
v_gene: TRBV7-9; j_gene: TRBJ2-7; CDR3aa: ASSLSGNGYEQY
v_gene: TRBV29-1; j_gene: TRBJ2-1; CDR3aa: SVEDWSSYNEQF
v_gene: TRBV12-3/TRBV12-4; j_gene: TRBJ2-1; CDR3aa: ASTPGTGIYNEQF
v_gene: TRBV27; j_gene: TRBJ1-3; CDR3aa: ASRETGGPGNTIY
v_gene: TRBV12-3/TRBV12-4; j_gene: TRBJ2-3; CDR3aa: ASSPSGTGTDTQY
v_gene: TRBV7-8; j_gene: TRBJ2-1; CDR3aa: ASMSSSYNEQF
v_gene: TRBV28; j_gene: TRBJ2-1; CDR3aa: ASRRDYNEQF
v_gene: TRBV12-3/TRBV12-4; j_gene: TRBJ2-1; CDR3aa: ASSLVGAYNEQF
v_gene: TRBV4-3; j_gene: TRBJ2-7; CDR3aa: ASSQDSVSASSYEQY
v_gene: TRBV2; j_gene: TRBJ2-2; CDR3aa: ASGTGALGGELF
v_gene: TRBV5-1; j_gene: TRBJ2-1; CDR3aa: ASSLAAGSYNEQF
v_gene: TRBV27; j_gene: TRBJ2-1; CDR3aa: ASSLSSGRGNEQF
v_gene: TRBV29-1; j_gene: TRBJ2-1; CDR3aa: SVEGSGRAFYNEQF
v_gene: TRBV20-1; j_gene: TRBJ2-2; CDR3aa: SAPLGELF
v_gene: TRBV2; j_gene: TRBJ1-2; CDR3aa: ASSEPTKQGIYGYT
v_gene: TRBV10-3; j_gene: TRBJ1-4; CDR3aa: AISERQGADEKLF
v_gene: TRBV6-5; j_gene: TRBJ2-3; CDR3aa: ASSWDPIGPDTQY
v_gene: TRBV4-3; j_gene: TRBJ2-7; CDR3aa: ASSQRRASSYEQY
v_gene: TRBV5-1; j_gene: TRBJ2-1; CDR3aa: ASSPESGSYNEQF
v_gene: TRBV29-1; j_gene: TRBJ1-2; CDR3aa: SVEDPGQNYGYT
v_gene: TRBV12-3/TRBV12-4; j_gene: TRBJ2-1; CDR3aa: ASSLGAGPGNEQF
v_gene: TRBV7-9; j_gene: TRBJ2-1; CDR3aa: ASSSIAGELEQF
v_gene: TRBV18; j_gene: TRBJ1-1; CDR3aa: ASSRQQDPEAF
v_gene: TRBV13; j_gene: TRBJ2-7; CDR3aa: ASSARDFLEEQY
v_gene: TRBV7-2; j_gene: TRBJ1-6; CDR3aa: ASSEWDSLNSPLH
v_gene: TRBV13; j_gene: TRBJ2-1; CDR3aa: ASSPDNYPGQKTFGSYNEQF
v_gene: TRBV12-3/TRBV12-4; j_gene: TRBJ2-3; CDR3aa: ASSSRQGDTQY
v_gene: TRBV6-2/TRBV6-3; j_gene: TRBJ1-5; CDR3aa: ASSFTDGGARPQH
v_gene: TRBV10-3; j_gene: TRBJ2-4; CDR3aa: AISEMGAGNIQY
v_gene: TRBV5-6; j_gene: TRBJ2-1; CDR3aa: ASSLVVVDEQF
v_gene: TRBV27; j_gene: TRBJ1-2; CDR3aa: ASRPKGAIGLGYGYT
v_gene: TRBV28; j_gene: TRBJ1-1; CDR3aa: ASTDVENTEAF
v_gene: TRBV15; j_gene: TRBJ1-6; CDR3aa: ATSRGATVSSPLH
v_gene: TRBV28; j_gene: TRBJ2-7; CDR3aa: ASSLGGGSEQY
v_gene: TRBV6-5; j_gene: TRBJ1-1; CDR3aa: ASSYTEQTEAF
v_gene: TRBV27; j_gene: TRBJ1-1; CDR3aa: ASSLGPGGTEAF
v_gene: TRBV7-2; j_gene: TRBJ2-7; CDR3aa: ASSPDREIYEQY
v_gene: TRBV6-2/TRBV6-3; j_gene: TRBJ1-2; CDR3aa: ASSYSGSGQGGYT
v_gene: TRBV5-6; j_gene: TRBJ1-5; CDR3aa: ASSLEGDSRQPQH
v_gene: TRBV7-6; j_gene: TRBJ1-5; CDR3aa: ASSLLAGDSNQPQH
v_gene: TRBV7-2; j_gene: TRBJ2-5; CDR3aa: ASSGDIETQY
v_gene: TRBV30; j_gene: TRBJ2-7; CDR3aa: AWSGQLLPYEQY